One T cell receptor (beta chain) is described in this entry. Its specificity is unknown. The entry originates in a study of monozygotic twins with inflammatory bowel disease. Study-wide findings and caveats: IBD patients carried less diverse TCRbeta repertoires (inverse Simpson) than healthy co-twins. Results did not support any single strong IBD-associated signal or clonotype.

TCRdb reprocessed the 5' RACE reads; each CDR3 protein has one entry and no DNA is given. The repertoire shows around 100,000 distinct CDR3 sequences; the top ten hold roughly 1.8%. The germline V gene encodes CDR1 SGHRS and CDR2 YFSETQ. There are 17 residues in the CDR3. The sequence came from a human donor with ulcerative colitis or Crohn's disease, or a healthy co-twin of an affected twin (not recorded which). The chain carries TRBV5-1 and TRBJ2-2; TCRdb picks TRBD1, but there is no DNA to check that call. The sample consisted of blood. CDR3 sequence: CASSDDRTGANTGELFF.